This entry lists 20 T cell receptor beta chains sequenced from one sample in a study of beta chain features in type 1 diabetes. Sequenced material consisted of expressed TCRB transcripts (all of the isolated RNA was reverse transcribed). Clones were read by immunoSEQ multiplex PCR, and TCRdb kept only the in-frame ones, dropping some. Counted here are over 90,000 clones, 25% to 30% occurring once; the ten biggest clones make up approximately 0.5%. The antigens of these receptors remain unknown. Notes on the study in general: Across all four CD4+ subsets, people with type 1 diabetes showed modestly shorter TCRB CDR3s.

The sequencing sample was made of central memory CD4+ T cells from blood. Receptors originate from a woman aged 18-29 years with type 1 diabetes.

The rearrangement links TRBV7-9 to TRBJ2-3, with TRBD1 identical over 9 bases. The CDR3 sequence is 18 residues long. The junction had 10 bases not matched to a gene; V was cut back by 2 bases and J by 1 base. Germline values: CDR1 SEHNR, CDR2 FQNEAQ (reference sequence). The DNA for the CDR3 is TGTGCCAGCAGCTTATTCCCCCCACGGACAGGGGGCACAGATACGCAGTATTTT. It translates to CASSLFPPRTGGTDTQYF.

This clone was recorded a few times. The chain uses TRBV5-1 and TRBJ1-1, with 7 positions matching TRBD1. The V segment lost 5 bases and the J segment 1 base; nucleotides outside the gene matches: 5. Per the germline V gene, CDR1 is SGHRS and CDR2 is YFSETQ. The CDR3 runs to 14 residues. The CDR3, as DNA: TGCGCCAGCAGGCCGGGACAGCAGAACACTGAAGCTTTCTTT. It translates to CASRPGQQNTEAFF.

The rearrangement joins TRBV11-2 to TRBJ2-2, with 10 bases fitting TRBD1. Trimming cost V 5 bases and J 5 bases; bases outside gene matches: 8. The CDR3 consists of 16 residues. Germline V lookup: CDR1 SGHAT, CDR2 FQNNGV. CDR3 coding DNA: TGTGCCAGCAGCCGGCGACAGGGGGCGCGTACCGGGGAGCTGTTTTTT. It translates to CASSRRQGARTGELFF. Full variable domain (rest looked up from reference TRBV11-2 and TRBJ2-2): EAGVAQSPRYKIIEKRQSVAFWCNPISGHATLYWYQQILGQGPKLLIQFQNNGVVDDSQLPKDRFSAERLKGVDSTLKIQPAKLEDSAVYLCASSRRQGARTGELFFGEGSRLTVL.

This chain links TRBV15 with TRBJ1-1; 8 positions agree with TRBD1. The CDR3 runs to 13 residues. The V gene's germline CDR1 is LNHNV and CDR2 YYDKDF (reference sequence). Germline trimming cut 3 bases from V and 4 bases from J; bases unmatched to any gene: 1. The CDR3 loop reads CATSSGQGTEAFF. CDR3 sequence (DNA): TGTGCCACCAGCAGCGGACAGGGCACTGAAGCTTTCTTT.

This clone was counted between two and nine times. This CDR3 is CAWAQLWPPYEQYF. The CDR3 DNA is TGTGCCTGGGCTCAATTGTGGCCCCCTTACGAGCAGTACTTC. The rearrangement uses TRBV30 and TRBJ2-7; D gene ambiguous. The germline gives CDR1 GTSNPN, CDR2 SVGIG (reference sequence). This CDR3 is built from 14 residues. Trimming removed 5 bases at V and 4 bases at J, with 18 bases between.

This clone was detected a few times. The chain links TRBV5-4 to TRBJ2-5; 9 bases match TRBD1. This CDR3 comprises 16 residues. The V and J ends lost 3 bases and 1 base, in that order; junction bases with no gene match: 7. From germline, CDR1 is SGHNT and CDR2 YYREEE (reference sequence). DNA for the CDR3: TGTGCCAGCAGCTCCCCGACAGGGGGTGGCCAAGAGACCCAGTACTTC. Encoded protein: CASSSPTGGGQETQYF.

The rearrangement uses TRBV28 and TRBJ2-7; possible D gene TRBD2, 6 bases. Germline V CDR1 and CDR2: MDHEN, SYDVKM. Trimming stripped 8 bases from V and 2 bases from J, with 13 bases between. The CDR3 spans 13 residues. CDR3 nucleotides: TGTGCCAGCGGACCCAGCGGGCCCTACGAGCAGTACTTC. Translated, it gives CASGPSGPYEQYF.

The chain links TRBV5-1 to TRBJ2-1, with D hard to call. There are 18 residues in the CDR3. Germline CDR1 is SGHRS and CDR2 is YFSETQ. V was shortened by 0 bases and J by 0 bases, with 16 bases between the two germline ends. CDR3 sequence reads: CASSLAPLVALSYNEQFF. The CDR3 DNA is TGCGCCAGCAGCTTGGCCCCCCTAGTGGCGCTCTCCTACAATGAGCAGTTCTTC.

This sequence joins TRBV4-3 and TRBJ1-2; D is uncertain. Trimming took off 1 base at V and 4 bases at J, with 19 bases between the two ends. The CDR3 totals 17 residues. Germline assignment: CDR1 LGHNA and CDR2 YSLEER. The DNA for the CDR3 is TGCGCCAGCAGCCAAGGTCCTGAGCGTCATCCCCCCTATGGCTACACCTTC. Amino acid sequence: CASSQGPERHPPYGYTF.

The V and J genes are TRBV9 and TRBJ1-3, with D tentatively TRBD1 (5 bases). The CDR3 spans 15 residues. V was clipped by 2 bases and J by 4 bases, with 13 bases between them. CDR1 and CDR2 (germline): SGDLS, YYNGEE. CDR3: CASSVSGTEGNTIYF. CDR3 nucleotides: TGTGCCAGCAGCGTGAGTGGGACTGAAGGAAACACCATATATTTT.

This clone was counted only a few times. CDR3 loop: CAISGGSGTGVTEAFF. The CDR3 DNA sequence: TGTGCCATCAGTGGGGGGTCCGGGACAGGGGTCACTGAAGCTTTCTTT. The rearrangement links TRBV10-3 to TRBJ1-1; 10 bases align to TRBD1. Trimming at V came to 4 bases and at J to 4 bases, leaving 9 bases not matched to a gene. CDR3 length: 16 amino acids. From germline, CDR1 is ENHRY and CDR2 SYGVKD.

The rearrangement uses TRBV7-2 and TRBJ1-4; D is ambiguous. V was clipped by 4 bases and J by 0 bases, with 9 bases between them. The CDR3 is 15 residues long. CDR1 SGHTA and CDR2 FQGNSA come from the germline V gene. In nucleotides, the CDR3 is TGTGCCAGCAGCTCGGAGAGCGCAACTAATGAAAAACTGTTTTTT. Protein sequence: CASSSESATNEKLFF. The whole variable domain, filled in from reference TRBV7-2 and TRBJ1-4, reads GAGVSQSPSNKVTEKGKDVELRCDPISGHTALYWYRQSLGQGLEFLIYFQGNSAPDKSGLPSDRFSAERTGGSVSTLTIQRTQQEDSAVYLCASSSESATNEKLFFGSGTQLSVL.

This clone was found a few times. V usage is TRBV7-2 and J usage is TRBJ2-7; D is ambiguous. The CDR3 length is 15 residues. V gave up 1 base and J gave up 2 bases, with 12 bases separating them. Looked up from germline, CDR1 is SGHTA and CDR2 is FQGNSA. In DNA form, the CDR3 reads TGTGCCAGCAGCTTAGATTGGTCTACGGCCTACGAGCAGTACTTC. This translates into CASSLDWSTAYEQYF.

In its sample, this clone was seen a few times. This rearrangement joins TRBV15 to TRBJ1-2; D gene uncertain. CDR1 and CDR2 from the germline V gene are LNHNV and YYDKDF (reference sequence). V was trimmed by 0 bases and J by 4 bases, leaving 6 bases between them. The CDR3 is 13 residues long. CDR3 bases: TGTGCCACCAGCAGAGATCCGGTCTATGGCTACACCTTC. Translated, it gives CATSRDPVYGYTF.

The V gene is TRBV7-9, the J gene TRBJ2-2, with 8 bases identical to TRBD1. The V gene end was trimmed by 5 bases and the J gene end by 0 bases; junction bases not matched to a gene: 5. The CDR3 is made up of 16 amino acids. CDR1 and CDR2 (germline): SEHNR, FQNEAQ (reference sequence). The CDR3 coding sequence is TGTGCCAGCAGCCCCTCGGGACAGGCGAACACCGGGGAGCTGTTTTTT. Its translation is CASSPSGQANTGELFF.

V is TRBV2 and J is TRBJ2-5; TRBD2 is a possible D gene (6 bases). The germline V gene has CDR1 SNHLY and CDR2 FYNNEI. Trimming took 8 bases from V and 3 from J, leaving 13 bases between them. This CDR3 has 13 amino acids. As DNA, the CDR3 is TGTGCCAGCGTCCGGGAGACAAAAGAGACCCAGTACTTC. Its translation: CASVRETKETQYF.

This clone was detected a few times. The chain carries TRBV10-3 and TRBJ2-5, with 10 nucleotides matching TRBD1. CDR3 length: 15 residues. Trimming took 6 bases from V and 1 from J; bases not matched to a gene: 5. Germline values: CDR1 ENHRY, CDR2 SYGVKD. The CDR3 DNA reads TGTGCCATCAGCGGGGGACAGGGGTTCCAAGAGACCCAGTACTTC. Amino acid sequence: CAISGGQGFQETQYF.

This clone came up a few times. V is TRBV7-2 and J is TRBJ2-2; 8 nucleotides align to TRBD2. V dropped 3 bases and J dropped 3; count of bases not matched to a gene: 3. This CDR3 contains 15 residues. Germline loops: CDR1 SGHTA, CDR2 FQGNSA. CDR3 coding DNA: TGTGCCAGCAGCTTTTACGGGGGGGACACCGGGGAGCTGTTTTTT. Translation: CASSFYGGDTGELFF.

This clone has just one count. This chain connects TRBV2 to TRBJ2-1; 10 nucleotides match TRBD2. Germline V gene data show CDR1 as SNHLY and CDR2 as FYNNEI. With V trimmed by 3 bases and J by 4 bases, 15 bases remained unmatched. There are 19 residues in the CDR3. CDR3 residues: CASSEGLGLARVKYNEQFF. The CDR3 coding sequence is TGTGCCAGCAGTGAGGGTCTGGGACTAGCGCGAGTAAAGTACAATGAGCAGTTCTTC.

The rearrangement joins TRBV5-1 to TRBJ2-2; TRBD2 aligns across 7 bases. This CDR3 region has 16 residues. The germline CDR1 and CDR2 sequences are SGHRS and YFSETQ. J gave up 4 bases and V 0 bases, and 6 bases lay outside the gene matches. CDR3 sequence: CASSLALADLTGELFF. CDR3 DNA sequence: TGCGCCAGCAGCTTGGCGCTAGCGGACCTCACCGGGGAGCTGTTTTTT.